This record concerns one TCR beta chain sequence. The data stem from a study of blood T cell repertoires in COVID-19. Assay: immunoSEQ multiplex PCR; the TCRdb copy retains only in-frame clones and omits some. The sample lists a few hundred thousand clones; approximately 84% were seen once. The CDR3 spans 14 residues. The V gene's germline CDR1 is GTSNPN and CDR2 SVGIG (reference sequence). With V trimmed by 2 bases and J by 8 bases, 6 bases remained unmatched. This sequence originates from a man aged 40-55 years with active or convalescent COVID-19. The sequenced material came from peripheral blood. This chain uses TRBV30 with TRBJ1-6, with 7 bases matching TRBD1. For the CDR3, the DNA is TGTGCCTGGAGTCAGGGGACAGAAGATTCACCCCTCCACTTT. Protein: CAWSQGTEDSPLHF.